This T cell receptor beta chain was identified during a study of Ad26.COV2.S vaccination and SARS-CoV-2 variants. Germline-derived CDR1 and CDR2 are LGHNA and YNFKEQ. The V gene lost 0 bases and the J gene lost 1 base, with 9 bases spanning the gap. CDR3 size: 15 residues. Clones were sequenced by immunoSEQ multiplex PCR, and TCRdb holds only the in-frame ones, with some missing. The sample contains hundreds of thousands of clones, 89% of which appear only once. Treatment of the sample: about 20 received Ad26.COV2.S at low or high dose, single or two shots; roughly 5 received placebo; per-sample allocation not given. The samples were gathered on day 63 after the first injection of vaccine or placebo.

This chain uses TRBV4-2 with TRBJ1-1; D is undetermined. This material consisted of peripheral blood, taken in a trial of Ad26.COV2.S vaccine versus placebo. The source of this sequence is a person aged 18-60 years who received the Ad26.COV2.S COVID-19 vaccine or a placebo. CDR3 loop: CASSQDSHGNTEAFF. The CDR3 bases are TGTGCCAGCAGCCAAGATTCCCACGGGAACACTGAAGCTTTCTTT.